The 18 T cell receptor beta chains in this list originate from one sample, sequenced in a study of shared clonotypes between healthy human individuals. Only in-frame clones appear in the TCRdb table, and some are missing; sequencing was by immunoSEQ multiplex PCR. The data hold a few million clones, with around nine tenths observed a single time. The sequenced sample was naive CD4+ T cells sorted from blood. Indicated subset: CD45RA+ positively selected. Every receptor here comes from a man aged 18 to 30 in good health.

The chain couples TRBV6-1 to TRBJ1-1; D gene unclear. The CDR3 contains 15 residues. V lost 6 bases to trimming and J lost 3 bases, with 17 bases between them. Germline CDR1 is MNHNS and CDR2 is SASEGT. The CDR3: CASSDITQWDTEAFF. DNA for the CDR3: TGTGCCAGCAGCGATATTACCCAGTGGGACACTGAAGCTTTCTTT.

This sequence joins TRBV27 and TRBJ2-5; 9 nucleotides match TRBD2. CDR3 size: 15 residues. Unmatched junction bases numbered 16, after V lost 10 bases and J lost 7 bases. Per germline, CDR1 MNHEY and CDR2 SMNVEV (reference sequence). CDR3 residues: CATPGASGVRGTQYF. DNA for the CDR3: TGTGCCACTCCGGGGGCTAGCGGGGTCCGGGGGACCCAGTACTTC.

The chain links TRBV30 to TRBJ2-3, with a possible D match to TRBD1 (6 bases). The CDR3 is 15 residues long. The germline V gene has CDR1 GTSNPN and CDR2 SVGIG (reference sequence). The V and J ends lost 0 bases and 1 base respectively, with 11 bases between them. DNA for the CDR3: TGTGCCTGGAGTGTCGGGACACTTCGCACAGATACGCAGTATTTT. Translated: CAWSVGTLRTDTQYF.

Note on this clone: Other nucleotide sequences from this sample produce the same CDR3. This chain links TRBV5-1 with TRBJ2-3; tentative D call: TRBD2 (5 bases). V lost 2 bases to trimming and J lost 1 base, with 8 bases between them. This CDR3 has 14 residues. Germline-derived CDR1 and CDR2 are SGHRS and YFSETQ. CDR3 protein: CASSFLAGTDTQYF. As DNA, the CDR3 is TGCGCCAGCAGCTTTCTAGCTGGCACAGATACGCAGTATTTT. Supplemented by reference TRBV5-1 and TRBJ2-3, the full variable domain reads KAGVTQTPRYLIKTRGQQVTLSCSPISGHRSVSWYQQTPGQGLQFLFEYFSETQRNKGNFPGRFSGRQFSNSRSEMNVSTLELGDSALYLCASSFLAGTDTQYFGPGTRLTVL.

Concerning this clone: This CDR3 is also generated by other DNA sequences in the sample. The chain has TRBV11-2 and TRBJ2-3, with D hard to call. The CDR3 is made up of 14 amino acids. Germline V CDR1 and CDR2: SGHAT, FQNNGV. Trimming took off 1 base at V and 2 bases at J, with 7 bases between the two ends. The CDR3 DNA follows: TGTGCCAGCAGCTTAGGTGGACCCACAGATACGCAGTATTTT. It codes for CASSLGGPTDTQYF.

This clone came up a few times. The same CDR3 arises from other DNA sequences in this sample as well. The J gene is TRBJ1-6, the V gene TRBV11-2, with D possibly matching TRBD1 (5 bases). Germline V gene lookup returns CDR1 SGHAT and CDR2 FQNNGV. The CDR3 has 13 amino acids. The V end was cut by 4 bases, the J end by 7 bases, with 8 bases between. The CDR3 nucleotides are TGTGCCAGCAGCTCGCAGGGCAATTCACCCCTCCACTTT. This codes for CASSSQGNSPLHF.

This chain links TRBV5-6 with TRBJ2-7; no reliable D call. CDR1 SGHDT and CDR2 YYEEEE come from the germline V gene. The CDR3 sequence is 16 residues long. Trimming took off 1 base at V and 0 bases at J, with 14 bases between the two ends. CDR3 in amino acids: CASSLSDVWSSYEQYF. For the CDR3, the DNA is TGTGCCAGCAGCTTGTCTGACGTGTGGAGCTCCTACGAGCAGTACTTC.

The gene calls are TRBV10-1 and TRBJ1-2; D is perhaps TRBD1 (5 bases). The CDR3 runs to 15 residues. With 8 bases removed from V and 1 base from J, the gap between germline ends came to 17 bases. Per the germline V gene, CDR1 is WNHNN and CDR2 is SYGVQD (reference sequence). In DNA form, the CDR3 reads TGCGCCAGCTCGACCTCCCGAGACAGTAACTATGGCTACACCTTC. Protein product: CASSTSRDSNYGYTF.

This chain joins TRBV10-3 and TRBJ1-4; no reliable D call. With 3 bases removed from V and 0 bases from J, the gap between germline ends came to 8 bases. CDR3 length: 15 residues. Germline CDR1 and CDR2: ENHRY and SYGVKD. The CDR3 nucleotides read TGTGCCATCAGTGATAGGCGTGCAACTAATGAAAAACTGTTTTTT. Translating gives CAISDRRATNEKLFF.

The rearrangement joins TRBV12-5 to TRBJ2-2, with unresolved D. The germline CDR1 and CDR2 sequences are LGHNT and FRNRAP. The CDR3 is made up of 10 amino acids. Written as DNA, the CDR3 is TGTGCCCGAAACACCGGGGAGCTGTTTTTT. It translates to CARNTGELFF. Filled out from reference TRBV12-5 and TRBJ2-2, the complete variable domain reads DARVTQTPRHKVTEMGQEVTMRCQPILGHNTVFWYRQTMMQGLELLAYFRNRAPLDDSGMPKDRFSAEMPDATLATLKIQPSEPRDSAVYFCARNTGELFFGEGSRLTVL.

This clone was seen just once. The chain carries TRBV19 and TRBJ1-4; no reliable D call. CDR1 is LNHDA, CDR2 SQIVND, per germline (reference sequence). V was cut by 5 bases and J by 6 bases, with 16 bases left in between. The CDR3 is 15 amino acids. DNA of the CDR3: TGTGCCAGTAGTCGAAGCGGGGTCTGGGATGAAAAACTGTTTTTT. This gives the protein CASSRSGVWDEKLFF. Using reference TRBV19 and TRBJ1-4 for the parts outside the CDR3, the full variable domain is DGGITQSPKYLFRKEGQNVTLSCEQNLNHDAMYWYRQDPGQGLRLIYYSQIVNDFQKGDIAEGYSVSREKKESFPLTVTSAQKNPTAFYLCASSRSGVWDEKLFFGSGTQLSVL.

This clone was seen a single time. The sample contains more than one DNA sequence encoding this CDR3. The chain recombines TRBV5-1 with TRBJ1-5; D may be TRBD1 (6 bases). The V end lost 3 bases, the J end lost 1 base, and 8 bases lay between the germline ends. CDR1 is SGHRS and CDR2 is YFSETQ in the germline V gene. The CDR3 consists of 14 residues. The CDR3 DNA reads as TGCGCCAGCAGCTCTGGACAGAGCAATCAGCCCCAGCATTTT. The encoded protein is CASSSGQSNQPQHF.

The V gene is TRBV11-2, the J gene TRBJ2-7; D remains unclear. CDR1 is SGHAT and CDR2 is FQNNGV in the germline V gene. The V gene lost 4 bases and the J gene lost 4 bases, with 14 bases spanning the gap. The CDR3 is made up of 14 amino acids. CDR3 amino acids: CASSSSTLGYEQYF. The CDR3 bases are TGTGCCAGCAGCTCCTCCACTCTGGGATACGAGCAGTACTTC.

In DNA, the CDR3 is TGCGCCAGCAGCCGAGGACAGGGGAATAATTCACCCCTCCACTTT. It yields the protein CASSRGQGNNSPLHF. The chain joins TRBV4-3 to TRBJ1-6, with 9 bases that match TRBD1. The J segment lost 5 bases and the V segment lost 4 bases, leaving 3 bases of the junction unmatched. CDR1 is LGHNA, CDR2 YSLEER, per germline. This CDR3 contains 15 residues.

The CDR3 protein is CASSPRGLAGHAEQYF. The CDR3 nucleotides read TGTGCCAGCAGCCCCAGAGGACTAGCGGGGCATGCCGAGCAGTACTTC. V is TRBV7-6 and J is TRBJ2-7; 12 nucleotides align to TRBD2. CDR1 is SGHVS, CDR2 FNYEAQ, per germline. The CDR3 has 16 amino acids. J gave up 6 bases and V 5 bases, and 11 bases lay outside the gene matches. The whole variable domain, remainder taken from reference TRBV7-6 and TRBJ2-7, is GAGVSQSPRYKVTKRGQDVALRCDPISGHVSLYWYRQALGQGPEFLTYFNYEAQQDKSGLPNDRFSAERPEGSISTLTIQRTEQRDSAMYRCASSPRGLAGHAEQYFGPGTRLTVT.

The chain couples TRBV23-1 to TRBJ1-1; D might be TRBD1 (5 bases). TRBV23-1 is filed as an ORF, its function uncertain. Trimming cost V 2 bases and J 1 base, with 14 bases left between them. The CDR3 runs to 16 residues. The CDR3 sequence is CASSQSACGGNTEAFF. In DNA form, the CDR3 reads TGCGCCAGCAGTCAAAGTGCATGCGGGGGGAACACTGAAGCTTTCTTT.

CDR3 protein: CASSPDSDTQYF. In DNA, the CDR3 is TGTGCCAGCAGTCCTGACTCAGATACGCAGTATTTT. The chain has TRBV28 and TRBJ2-3; D is ambiguous. This CDR3 has 12 residues. Germline CDR1 reads MDHEN; CDR2 reads SYDVKM. V lost 5 bases to trimming and J lost 4 bases, with 7 bases between them.

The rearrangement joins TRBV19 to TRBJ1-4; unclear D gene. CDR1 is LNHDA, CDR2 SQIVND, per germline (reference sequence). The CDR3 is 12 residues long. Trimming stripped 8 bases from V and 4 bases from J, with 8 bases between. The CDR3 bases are TGTGCCAGTGGCCAGATTAATGAAAAACTGTTTTTT. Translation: CASGQINEKLFF.